Listed below are T cell receptor beta chains from one sample, sequenced in a study of T cell responses to AZD1222 COVID-19 vaccine. The table came from immunoSEQ multiplex PCR; TCRdb's copy has only in-frame clones and leaves some out. The sample yields 75,000 to 100,000 clones, 70% to 90% seen once. Sequencing was performed on peripheral blood, taken on day 0 of AZD1222 vaccination. These receptors were taken from an adult in good health. Each CDR3 is given with its conserved first and last residue. D genes are given only for firm matches. Not all rows give a size; the values are once, few, many and, for expanded clones, a class.

d_call | j_call | clone_size | v_call | cdr3_aa | cdr3_nt
. | TRBJ1-5 | . | TRBV6-2/TRBV6-3 | CASSYSRGLGQPQHF | TGTGCCAGCAGTTACTCCAGGGGTCTAGGCCAGCCCCAGCATTTT
. | TRBJ1-2 | few | TRBV14 | CASSIRTDSIYGYTF | TGTGCCAGCAGCATACGGACAGACTCAATCTATGGCTACACCTTC
. | TRBJ1-4 | . | TRBV19 | CASSNRAGSHEKLFF | TGTGCCAGTAGTAACCGAGCAGGGAGCCATGAAAAACTGTTTTTT
. | TRBJ2-3 | . | TRBV18 | CASSPPRAGTSTDTQYF | TGTGCCAGCTCACCACCTAGAGCGGGCACTAGCACAGATACGCAGTATTTT
. | TRBJ1-2 | . | TRBV4-2 | CASSQEIGDGYTF | TGTGCCAGCAGCCAAGAAATTGGGGATGGCTACACCTTC
. | TRBJ2-3 | . | TRBV27 | CASSRDRPGNADTQYF | TGTGCCAGCAGCAGAGACAGACCTGGAAACGCAGATACGCAGTATTTT
. | TRBJ1-1 | . | TRBV4-2 | CASSRSGPNTEAFF | TGTGCCAGCAGTCGTTCAGGGCCTAACACTGAAGCTTTCTTT
. | TRBJ2-7 | . | TRBV10-1 | CASSPGTRSSYEQYF | TGCGCCAGCAGTCCCGGGACAAGGAGCTCCTACGAGCAGTACTTC
. | TRBJ2-2 | . | TRBV5-6 | CASSFGRPNTGELFF | TGTGCCAGCAGCTTTGGGCGACCCAACACCGGGGAGCTGTTTTTT
. | TRBJ1-1 | few | TRBV11-2 | CASSLDTNTEAFF | TGTGCCAGCAGCCTCGACACGAACACTGAAGCTTTCTTT
TRBD1 | TRBJ2-7 | . | TRBV19 | CASSPRQGKDEQYF | TGTGCCAGTAGTCCTCGACAGGGTAAGGACGAGCAGTACTTC
. | TRBJ1-5 | . | TRBV12-2 | CASRPFRGNQPQHF | TGTGCAAGTCGGCCCTTCAGGGGCAATCAGCCCCAGCATTTT